The entry that follows covers one T cell receptor beta chain sequence. The data were taken from a study of T cell responses to AZD1222 COVID-19 vaccine. CDR1 is SGHRS and CDR2 is YFSETQ in the germline V gene. V gave up 4 bases and J gave up 6 bases; unmatched junction bases: 7. The CDR3 has 14 amino acids. Repertoires were generated with immunoSEQ multiplex PCR, while TCRdb's copy carries only in-frame clones and drops some. The sample lists 72,000 or so clones; around 84% were seen once. Sequences were derived from peripheral blood, sampled on day 0 of AZD1222 vaccination. This TCR came from an adult in good health. The chain is built from TRBV5-1 and TRBJ1-5; 7 bases line up with TRBD1. The CDR3 nucleotides read TGCGCCAGCAGCCGGGAGGGGGCCAGTCAGCCCCAGCATTTT. Residues: CASSREGASQPQHF.